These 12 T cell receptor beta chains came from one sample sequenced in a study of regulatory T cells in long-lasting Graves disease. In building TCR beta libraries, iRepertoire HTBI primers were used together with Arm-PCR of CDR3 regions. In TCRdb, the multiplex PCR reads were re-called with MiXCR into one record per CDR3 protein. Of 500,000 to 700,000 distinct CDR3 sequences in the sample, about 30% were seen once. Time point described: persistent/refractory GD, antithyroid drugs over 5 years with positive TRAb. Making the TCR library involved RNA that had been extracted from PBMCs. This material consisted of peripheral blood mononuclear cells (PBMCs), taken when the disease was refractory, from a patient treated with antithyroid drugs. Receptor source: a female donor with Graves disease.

The chain's CDR3 is CASSLGQGLDEKLFF. CDR3 coding DNA: TGCGCCAGCAGCCTGGGACAGGGACTGGATGAAAAACTGTTTTTT. V usage is TRBV4-1 and J usage is TRBJ1-4, with 9 positions matching TRBD1. The CDR3 sequence is 15 residues long. Trimming at V came to 4 bases and at J to 6 bases, leaving 6 bases not matched to a gene. Per the germline V gene, CDR1 is MGHRA and CDR2 is YSYEKL.

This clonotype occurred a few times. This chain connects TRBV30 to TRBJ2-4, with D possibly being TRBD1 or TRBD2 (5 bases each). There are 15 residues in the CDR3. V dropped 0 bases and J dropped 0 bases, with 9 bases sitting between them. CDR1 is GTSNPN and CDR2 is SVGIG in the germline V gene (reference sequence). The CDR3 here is CAWSVGGVAKNIQYF. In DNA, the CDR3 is TGTGCCTGGAGTGTTGGGGGAGTAGCCAAAAACATTCAGTACTTC.

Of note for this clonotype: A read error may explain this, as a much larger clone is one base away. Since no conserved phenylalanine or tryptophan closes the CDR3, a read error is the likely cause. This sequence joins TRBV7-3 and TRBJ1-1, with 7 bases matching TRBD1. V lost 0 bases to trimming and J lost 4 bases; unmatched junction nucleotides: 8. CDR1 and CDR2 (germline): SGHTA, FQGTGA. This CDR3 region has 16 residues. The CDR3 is CASSLTNRGSVTEAFI. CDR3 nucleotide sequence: TGTGCCAGCAGCTTAACGAACAGGGGATCCGTCACTGAAGCTTTCATT.

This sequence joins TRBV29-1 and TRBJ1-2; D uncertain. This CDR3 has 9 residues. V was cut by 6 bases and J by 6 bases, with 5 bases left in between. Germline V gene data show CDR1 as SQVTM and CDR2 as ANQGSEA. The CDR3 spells CSVVDGYTF. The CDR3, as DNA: TGCAGCGTCGTTGATGGCTACACCTTC.

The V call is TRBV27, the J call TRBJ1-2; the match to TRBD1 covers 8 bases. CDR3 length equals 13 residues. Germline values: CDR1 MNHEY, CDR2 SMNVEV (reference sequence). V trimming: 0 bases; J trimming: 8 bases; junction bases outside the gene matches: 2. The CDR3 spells CASSLSAGGGYTF. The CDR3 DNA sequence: TGTGCCAGCAGTTTATCGGCAGGGGGCGGCTACACCTTC.

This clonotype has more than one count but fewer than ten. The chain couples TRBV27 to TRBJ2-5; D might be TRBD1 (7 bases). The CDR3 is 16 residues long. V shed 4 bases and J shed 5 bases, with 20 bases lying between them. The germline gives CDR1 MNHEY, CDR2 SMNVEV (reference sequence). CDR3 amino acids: CASSWGARGPRETQYF. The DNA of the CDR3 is TGTGCCAGCAGTTGGGGGGCGAGGGGGCCGCGGGAGACCCAGTACTTC.

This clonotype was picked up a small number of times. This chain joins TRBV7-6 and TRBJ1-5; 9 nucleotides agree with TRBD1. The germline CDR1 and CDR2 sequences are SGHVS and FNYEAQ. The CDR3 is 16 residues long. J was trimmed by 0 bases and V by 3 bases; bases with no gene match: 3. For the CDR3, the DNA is TGTGCCAGCAGCTTCGGGACAGGGAATAGCAATCAGCCCCAGCATTTT. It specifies CASSFGTGNSNQPQHF. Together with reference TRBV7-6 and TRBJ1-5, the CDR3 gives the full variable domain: GAGVSQSPRYKVTKRGQDVALRCDPISGHVSLYWYRQALGQGPEFLTYFNYEAQQDKSGLPNDRFSAERPEGSISTLTIQRTEQRDSAMYRCASSFGTGNSNQPQHFGDGTRLSIL.

CDR3 nucleotides: TGTGCCAGCAGCTTTGCGGGTAAAAACACCGGGGAGCTGTTTTTT. This sequence encodes CASSFAGKNTGELFF. The gene calls are TRBV5-5 and TRBJ2-2; D might be TRBD2 (5 bases). The germline V gene encodes CDR1 SGHKS and CDR2 YYEKEE (reference sequence). The length of the CDR3 is 15 residues. Trimming removed 2 bases at V and 2 bases at J, with 10 bases between.

In DNA, the CDR3 is TGTGCCAGCAACCAAGAGCGATCCTCGGCGAACACTGAAGCTTTCTTT. Its protein is CASNQERSSANTEAFF. The chain recombines TRBV6-1 with TRBJ1-1; no clear D gene. The germline gives CDR1 MNHNS, CDR2 SASEGT. This CDR3 has 16 amino acids. With 7 bases removed from V and 1 base from J, the gap between germline ends came to 19 bases.

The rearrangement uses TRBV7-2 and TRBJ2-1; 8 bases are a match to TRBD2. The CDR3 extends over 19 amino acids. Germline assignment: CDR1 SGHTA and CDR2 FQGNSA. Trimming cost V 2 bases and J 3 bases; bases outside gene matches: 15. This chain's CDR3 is CASSLFILADVSGYNEQFF. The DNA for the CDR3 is TGTGCCAGCAGCTTATTTATACTAGCGGACGTCTCCGGCTACAATGAGCAGTTCTTC.

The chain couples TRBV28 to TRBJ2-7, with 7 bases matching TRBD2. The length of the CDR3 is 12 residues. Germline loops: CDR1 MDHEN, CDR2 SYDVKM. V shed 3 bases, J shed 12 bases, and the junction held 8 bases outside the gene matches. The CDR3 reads CASSLVGGLGYF. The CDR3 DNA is TGTGCCAGCAGTTTGGTGGGAGGGTTAGGGTACTTC. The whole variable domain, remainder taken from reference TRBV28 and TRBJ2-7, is DVKVTQSSRYLVKRTGEKVFLECVQDMDHENMFWYRQDPGLGLRLIYFSYDVKMKEKGDIPEGYSVSREKKERFSLILESASTNQTSMYLCASSLVGGLGYFGPGTRLTVT.

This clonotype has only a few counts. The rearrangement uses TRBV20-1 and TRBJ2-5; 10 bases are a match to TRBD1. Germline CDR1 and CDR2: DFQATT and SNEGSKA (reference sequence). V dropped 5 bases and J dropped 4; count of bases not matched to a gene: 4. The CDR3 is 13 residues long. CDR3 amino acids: CSAPGTGVETQYF. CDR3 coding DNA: TGCAGTGCTCCCGGGACAGGGGTAGAGACCCAGTACTTC.